This T cell receptor (beta chain) was retrieved from a study of T cells after yellow fever vaccination. Overall study results and limits: Among primary-vaccination clones, most reappeared after the booster, at almost 98% for CD4 and roughly 88% for CD8.

As for this clonotype: The antigen is unknown.

The study made its TCR cDNA through 5'RACE template switching. That step introduced a universal primer site along with UMIs. Using its own MiXCR run on the 5' RACE reads, TCRdb lists one record per CDR3 protein. The sample lists about 330,000 distinct CDR3 sequences; approximately 8% were seen once. The CDR3 runs 13 residues. The germline gives CDR1 LGHNA, CDR2 YSLEER. V was pared by 2 bases and J by 8 bases, with 12 bases between. V is TRBV4-3 and J is TRBJ1-2; D may be TRBD1 (5 bases). The TCR sequence derives from a man aged 18 to 35 who received the YFV17D yellow fever vaccine. The sequencing here drew on PBMCs, taken 35 to 50 days after the first yellow fever vaccination. The CDR3 reads CASSQNGAGGYTF. The CDR3 nucleotides read TGCGCCAGCAGCCAAAACGGGGCTGGAGGCTACACCTTC.